The 28 T cell receptor beta chains in this list originate from one sample, sequenced in a study of CD8 T cells in ankylosing spondylitis. The antigens these receptors bind are not known. Study results and caveats: Seemingly characteristic of ankylosing spondylitis blood was a TCR beta motif consisting of several highly homologous variants.

TCRdb passed the 5' RACE reads through MiXCR, listing each CDR3 protein once. The sample consists of 450,000 to 550,000 distinct CDR3 sequences, approximately 5.3% of them appearing once. Sample: blood, either unsorted or a sorted T cell fraction (not recorded which). These receptors were obtained from a male donor with ankylosing spondylitis.

This clonotype showed up many times. The chain joins TRBV12-3 or TRBV12-4 to TRBJ1-1, with 12 bases aligning to TRBD1. CDR3 length: 16 residues. Unmatched junction bases numbered 9, after V lost 6 bases and J lost 4 bases. The CDR3 spells CASSSGQGAGVTEAFF. The DNA for the CDR3 is TGTGCCAGCAGCTCGGGACAGGGGGCCGGGGTCACTGAAGCTTTCTTT.

This clonotype was recorded many times. The chain uses TRBV7-2 and TRBJ2-2; no reliable D call. Germline lookup yields CDR1 SGHTA and CDR2 FQGNSA. Trimming left V 2 bases short and J 1 base short, with 5 bases between. The CDR3 consists of 14 residues. The CDR3: CASSLKRNTGELFF. In nucleotides, the CDR3 is TGTGCCAGCAGCTTAAAGAGGAACACCGGGGAGCTGTTTTTT.

This clonotype occurred many times. The V and J genes are TRBV4-2 and TRBJ2-5, with 11 bases identical to TRBD2. The junction had 15 bases not matched to a gene; V was cut back by 1 base and J by 5 bases. The CDR3 extends over 19 amino acids. Per germline, CDR1 LGHNA and CDR2 YNFKEQ. The CDR3 loop reads CASSQAGTSGGVMWETQYF. The CDR3 nucleotides are TGTGCCAGCAGCCAAGCCGGGACTAGCGGAGGGGTAATGTGGGAGACCCAGTACTTC.

The chain combines TRBV19 with TRBJ2-2; a weak D match, TRBD1 (6 bases). The V end lost 5 bases, the J end lost 4 bases, and 8 bases lay between the germline ends. The CDR3 totals 13 residues. The V gene's germline CDR1 is LNHDA and CDR2 SQIVND (reference sequence). The CDR3 protein is CASSWTATGELFF. CDR3 nucleotides: TGTGCCAGTAGTTGGACAGCCACCGGGGAGCTGTTTTTT.

This clonotype was counted between two and nine times. V and J are TRBV27 and TRBJ2-7; D unresolved. V gave up 7 bases and J gave up 5 bases, with 15 bases separating them. CDR3 length equals 13 residues. Germline V lookup: CDR1 MNHEY, CDR2 SMNVEV (reference sequence). The CDR3 loop reads CASKGRNFHEQYF. As DNA, the CDR3 is TGTGCCAGCAAGGGCAGGAACTTCCACGAGCAGTACTTC.

This clonotype came up many times. The chain links TRBV20-1 to TRBJ1-2, with TRBD1 as a possible D gene (5 bases). With 3 bases removed from V and 3 bases from J, the gap between germline ends came to 17 bases. This CDR3 spans 15 amino acids. Germline V gene lookup returns CDR1 DFQATT and CDR2 SNEGSKA (reference sequence). In DNA, the CDR3 is TGCAGTGCTAGGGGACTTATAGGACATCACTATGGCTACACCTTC. Protein product: CSARGLIGHHYGYTF.

This clonotype was detected many times. The V and J genes are TRBV7-2 and TRBJ2-7; TRBD2 aligns across 8 bases. Per the germline V gene, CDR1 is SGHTA and CDR2 is FQGNSA. The CDR3 is 13 residues long. Trimming at V came to 5 bases and at J to 6 bases, leaving 6 bases not matched to a gene. Here the CDR3 DNA reads TGTGCCAGCAGCGCCCAGCGGGAGTTCGAGCAGTACTTC. Its translation: CASSAQREFEQYF.

Many counts were recorded for this clonotype. The genes are TRBV2 and TRBJ2-1; tentatively, D is TRBD2 (5 bases). V shed 5 bases and J shed 0 bases, with 17 bases lying between them. This CDR3 contains 17 residues. Per the germline V gene, CDR1 is SNHLY and CDR2 is FYNNEI. The CDR3 DNA reads TGTGCCAGCAGTCCCAGGACTCTGACCTACTCCTACAATGAGCAGTTCTTC. Its protein is CASSPRTLTYSYNEQFF.

The sample holds a few counts of this clonotype. The V gene is TRBV7-2, the J gene TRBJ2-3, with a tentative D call TRBD2 (5 bases). The CDR3 runs to 16 residues. Trimming removed 5 bases at V and 3 bases at J, with 18 bases between. Looked up from germline, CDR1 is SGHTA and CDR2 is FQGNSA. The CDR3 nucleotides are TGTGCCAGCAGCCCGCCCCCAAGGAGGAGGACAGATACGCAGTATTTT. Translation: CASSPPPRRRTDTQYF.

The chain has TRBV4-2 and TRBJ2-3; maybe TRBD2 (6 bases). Germline CDR1 is LGHNA and CDR2 is YNFKEQ. Trimming shortened V by 3 bases and J by 8 bases, and 6 bases separated the two germline ends. The length of the CDR3 is 11 residues. CDR3 coding DNA: TGTGCCAGCAGCCAGCGGGGTACGCAGTATTTT. The encoded protein is CASSQRGTQYF.

This clonotype was seen ten or more times. The chain links TRBV5-1 to TRBJ1-1; D remains ambiguous. The ends were cut back, 3 bases at V and 1 base at J, with 7 bases in the middle. The CDR3 runs 13 residues. CDR1 and CDR2 from the germline V gene are SGHRS and YFSETQ. The CDR3 nucleotides are TGCGCCAGCAGCTATACTCGGAACACTGAAGCTTTCTTT. Its protein product is CASSYTRNTEAFF.

This clonotype was found many times. The rearrangement joins TRBV5-5 to TRBJ2-3; 8 bases map to TRBD1. This CDR3 contains 15 residues. V lost 2 bases, J lost 0 bases, and 2 bases stayed unmatched. Germline loops: CDR1 SGHKS, CDR2 YYEKEE (reference sequence). The CDR3 loop reads CASSFGDRSTDTQYF. In DNA form, the CDR3 reads TGTGCCAGCAGCTTTGGGGACAGGAGCACAGATACGCAGTATTTT.

This clonotype was recorded many times. The V gene is TRBV7-8, the J gene TRBJ2-1; 8 bases are a match to TRBD2. This CDR3 is built from 16 residues. The germline gives CDR1 SGHVS, CDR2 FQNEAQ. With 5 bases clipped from V and 3 bases from J, the junction kept 9 bases outside the gene matches. CDR3: CASSPPGLGIYNEQFF. The CDR3 nucleotides are TGTGCCAGCAGCCCTCCGGGACTAGGTATCTACAATGAGCAGTTCTTC.

This clonotype was seen at least ten times. The chain joins TRBV29-1 to TRBJ2-3; 9 bases are a match to TRBD2. In germline, CDR1 is SQVTM, CDR2 ANQGSEA. Trimming at V came to 3 bases and at J to 4 bases, leaving 8 bases not matched to a gene. The CDR3 totals 15 residues. CDR3 sequence: CSVDGVAGVPDTQYF. In DNA, the CDR3 is TGCAGCGTTGACGGGGTAGCGGGAGTGCCAGATACGCAGTATTTT.

This clonotype was detected ten times or more. The chain combines TRBV5-1 with TRBJ2-2; D is perhaps TRBD2 (6 bases). The CDR3 contains 15 residues. The germline V gene has CDR1 SGHRS and CDR2 YFSETQ. The V end was cut by 3 bases, the J end by 7 bases, with 16 bases between. The CDR3 spells CASSSTAGGIGELFF. CDR3 nucleotides: TGCGCCAGCAGCTCGACCGCAGGAGGGATCGGGGAGCTGTTTTTT.

This clonotype occurred many times. CDR3 sequence (DNA): TGTGCCACAACCCAGGGCGGCAATCAGCCCCAGCATTTT. Its protein product is CATTQGGNQPQHF. V gene TRBV10-3 combines with J gene TRBJ1-5; perhaps TRBD1 as D (5 bases). This CDR3 spans 13 amino acids. Germline V lookup: CDR1 ENHRY, CDR2 SYGVKD. V lost 10 bases and J lost 2, with 12 bases in between.

About this clonotype: A much larger clone differs from this one at a single base, so this may be a read error. The V call is TRBV10-3, the J call TRBJ2-1; D gene ambiguous. The CDR3 consists of 12 residues. Per the germline V gene, CDR1 is ENHRY and CDR2 is SYGVKD. The CDR3 DNA sequence: TGTGCCATCAGTGACCAGCTCAATGAGCTGTTCTTC. It specifies CAISDQLNELFF.

This clonotype was detected many times. V gene TRBV6-2 or TRBV6-3 combines with J gene TRBJ2-3, with D perhaps assigned TRBD1 or TRBD2 (5 bases each). The CDR3 spans 12 residues. The V end lost 6 bases, the J end lost 10 bases, and 14 bases lay between the germline ends. Germline V gives CDR1 MNHEY, CDR2 SVGEGT. DNA of the CDR3: TGTGCCAGCAGAGGGGCCGGGACCTCGCAGTATTTT. This gives the protein CASRGAGTSQYF.

There are many counts of this clonotype. The CDR3 is CSVMATQYF. The CDR3 DNA follows: TGCAGTGTGATGGCGACCCAGTACTTC. The chain links TRBV20-1 to TRBJ2-5; D is ambiguous. There are 9 residues in the CDR3. The V gene's germline CDR1 is DFQATT and CDR2 SNEGSKA (reference sequence). Trimming removed 7 bases at V and 7 bases at J, with 7 bases between.

V and J are TRBV7-2 and TRBJ2-6; no clear D. Germline CDR1 is SGHTA and CDR2 is FQGNSA. CDR3 size: 15 residues. The V end lost 6 bases, the J end lost 2 bases, and 11 bases lay between the germline ends. The CDR3 DNA follows: TGTGCCAGCAGGAACAATCTAGCTGGGGCCAACGTCCTGACTTTC. The encoded protein is CASRNNLAGANVLTF.

This clonotype was detected ten times or more. The chain employs TRBV12-3 or TRBV12-4 and TRBJ1-5; the D is unclear. CDR3 size: 14 residues. The V end was cut by 3 bases, the J end by 3 bases, with 9 bases between. CDR3 loop: CASSLRAPNQPQHF. The DNA of the CDR3 is TGTGCCAGCAGTTTGAGGGCTCCCAATCAGCCCCAGCATTTT.

This clonotype occurred many times. V and J are TRBV5-1 and TRBJ2-1, with 8 bases that match TRBD2. CDR1 is SGHRS and CDR2 is YFSETQ in the germline V gene. CDR3 size: 20 residues. V shed 1 base and J 10 bases; nucleotides not matched to a gene: 25. CDR3 sequence reads: CASSLRGRLAGRIKPTEQFF. In nucleotides, the CDR3 is TGCGCCAGCAGCTTGAGAGGTAGGCTAGCGGGTCGAATAAAACCTACCGAGCAGTTCTTC.

This clonotype occurred many times. The rearrangement links TRBV5-1 to TRBJ2-1, with D possibly being TRBD2 (5 bases). The CDR3 totals 14 residues. Per the germline V gene, CDR1 is SGHRS and CDR2 is YFSETQ. Between the trimmed V and J ends, which lost 1 base and 4 bases, there was a span of 9 bases. The CDR3 region is CASSLQTTYNEQFF. The CDR3 DNA is TGCGCCAGCAGCTTGCAGACTACGTACAATGAGCAGTTCTTC.

V and J are TRBV20-1 and TRBJ2-7, with 7 bases lining up with TRBD2. The junction had 4 bases not matched to a gene; V was cut back by 0 bases and J by 2 bases. CDR3 length: 14 residues. Looked up from germline, CDR1 is DFQATT and CDR2 is SNEGSKA (reference sequence). Here the CDR3 DNA reads TGCAGTGCTAGAGAGGGAGCGGGACCCTACGAGCAGTACTTC. Translating it yields CSAREGAGPYEQYF.

In its sample, this clonotype was seen many times. The V and J genes are TRBV28 and TRBJ1-1, with 8 bases lining up with TRBD1. With 2 bases clipped from V and 0 bases from J, the junction kept 8 bases outside the gene matches. From germline, CDR1 is MDHEN and CDR2 SYDVKM. The CDR3 runs 17 residues. This CDR3 is CASSLPGQGTMNTEAFF. CDR3 sequence (DNA): TGTGCCAGCAGTTTACCTGGACAGGGAACTATGAACACTGAAGCTTTCTTT.

There are a few counts of this clonotype. The CDR3 DNA is TGTGCTAGTGGTTTGGATGGGGGGACCACAGATACGCAGTATTTT. Encoded protein: CASGLDGGTTDTQYF. V gene TRBV12-5 combines with J gene TRBJ2-3; D possibly corresponds to TRBD2 (6 bases). Germline V gene lookup returns CDR1 LGHNT and CDR2 FRNRAP. There are 15 residues in the CDR3. V dropped 1 base and J dropped 2 bases, with 10 bases sitting between them.

There are many counts of this clonotype. V is TRBV4-2 and J is TRBJ1-1; tentatively, D is TRBD1 (5 bases). With 3 bases removed from V and 4 bases from J, the gap between germline ends came to 12 bases. CDR3 size: 14 residues. Germline CDR1 is LGHNA and CDR2 is YNFKEQ. CDR3 region: CASSQSRGTTEAFF. CDR3 nucleotide sequence: TGTGCCAGCAGCCAGTCTCGCGGGACCACTGAAGCTTTCTTT.

The sample holds many counts of this clonotype. The CDR3 sequence: CASSLVSKADTQYF. CDR3 DNA sequence: TGCGCCAGCAGCTTGGTTTCGAAGGCAGATACGCAGTATTTT. The gene calls are TRBV5-1 and TRBJ2-3, with no clear D. The CDR3 totals 14 residues. Germline CDR1 and CDR2: SGHRS and YFSETQ. Deletions cut 0 bases from V and 4 bases from J, with 9 bases between.